The TCR beta chain described here comes from a study of T cells in Graves' hyperthyroidism and ophthalmopathy. Overall study findings and caveats: Within blood appeared most thyroid clonotypes that had expanded above 0.001. Patients with ophthalmopathy were separated from those with stable hyperthyroidism by a 13 V-J model.

Germline V lookup: CDR1 MGHRA, CDR2 YSYEKL. CDR3 length: 14 amino acids. The V end lost 3 bases, the J end lost 7 bases, and 13 bases lay between the germline ends. A NOSPECS grade of at least 4, a Clinical Activity Score of at least 3 and duration under 3 months were recorded in ophthalmopathy patients. Lactation, pregnancy, other autoimmune disease or uncontrolled infection led to exclusion of patients. Note on this clonotype: Its antigen is currently unknown.

TCR beta CDR3 region amplification was performed from RNA transcripts. HTBI primers were used for first-round RT-PCR of the TCR CDR3. TCRdb analysed the multiplex PCR reads with MiXCR anew, one entry per CDR3 protein. The sample yields roughly 290,000 distinct CDR3 sequences, 15% to 20% seen once. The TCR sequence derives from a woman aged 60-70 years with Graves' ophthalmopathy. This chain joins TRBV4-1 and TRBJ1-5; no firm D call. Sequenced sample: blood. CDR3 in DNA: TGCGCCAGCAGCCACGGTGGAGGGAGACAGCCCCAGCATTTT. It translates to CASSHGGGRQPQHF.